This T cell receptor (beta chain) was captured in a study of healthy donors' naive CD4 and CD8 T cells. Starting from around 470 ng of total RNA, TCR libraries were made with linear amplification. TCRdb redid the calling of the reads with MiXCR, one entry per CDR3 protein. The repertoire consists of about 180,000 distinct CDR3 sequences, with 65% to 75% occurring once and the leading ten covering roughly 2.4%. The CDR3 has 13 residues. Trimming removed 4 bases at V and 8 bases at J, with 15 bases between. CDR1 and CDR2 from the germline V gene are SGHDT and YYEEEE. The genes are TRBV5-6 and TRBJ1-2; possible D gene TRBD1, 6 bases. Sequenced material: naive CD4+ and CD8+ T cells sorted from blood, pooled from several donors. The source is a pool of human donors in good health; the sample pools cells from several healthy donors. CDR3 sequence (DNA): TGTGCCAGCAGCACCGGACAGAGAGAAGGCTACACCTTC. Translation gives CASSTGQREGYTF.